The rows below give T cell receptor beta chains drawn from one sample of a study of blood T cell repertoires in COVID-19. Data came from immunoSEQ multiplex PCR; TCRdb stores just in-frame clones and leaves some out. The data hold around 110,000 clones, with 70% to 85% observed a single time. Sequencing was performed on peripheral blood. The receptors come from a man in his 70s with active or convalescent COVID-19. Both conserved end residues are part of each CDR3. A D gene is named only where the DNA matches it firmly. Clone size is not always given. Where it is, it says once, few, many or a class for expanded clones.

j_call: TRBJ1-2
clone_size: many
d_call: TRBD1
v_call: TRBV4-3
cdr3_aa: CASSQEGWQGVDGYTF
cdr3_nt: TGCGCCAGCAGCCAAGAGGGATGGCAGGGGGTTGATGGCTACACCTTC

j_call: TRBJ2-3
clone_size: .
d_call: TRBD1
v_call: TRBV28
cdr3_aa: CASSFRGQGSDTQYF
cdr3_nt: TGTGCCAGCAGTTTTAGGGGACAGGGGTCAGATACGCAGTATTTT

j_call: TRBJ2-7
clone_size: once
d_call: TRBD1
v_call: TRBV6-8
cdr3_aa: CASRPDRGRNDTYEQYF
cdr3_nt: TGTGCCAGCAGGCCGGACAGGGGGCGAAATGACACCTACGAGCAGTACTTC

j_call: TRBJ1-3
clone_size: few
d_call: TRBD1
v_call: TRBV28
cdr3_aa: CASSGTGSGNTIYF
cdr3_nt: TGTGCCAGCTCCGGGACAGGTTCTGGAAACACCATATATTTT

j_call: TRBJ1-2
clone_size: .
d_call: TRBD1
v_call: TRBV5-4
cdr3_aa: CASSSGQANYGYTF
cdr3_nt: TGTGCCAGCAGCTCCGGACAGGCTAACTATGGCTACACCTTC

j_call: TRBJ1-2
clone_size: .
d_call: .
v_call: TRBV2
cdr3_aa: CASTPYLPEHYGYTF
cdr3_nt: TGTGCCAGCACCCCTTACCTTCCAGAACACTATGGCTACACCTTC

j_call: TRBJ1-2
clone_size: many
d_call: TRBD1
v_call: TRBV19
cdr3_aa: CASSIGTGIGGYTF
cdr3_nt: TGTGCCAGTAGTATTGGGACAGGGATTGGGGGCTACACCTTC

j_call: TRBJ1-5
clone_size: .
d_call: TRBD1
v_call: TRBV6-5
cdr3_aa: CASSRQGSNQPQHF
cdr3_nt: TGTGCCAGCAGTAGACAGGGAAGCAATCAGCCCCAGCATTTT

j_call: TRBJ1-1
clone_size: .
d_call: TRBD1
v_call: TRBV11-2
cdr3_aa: CASSPDRGQGAFF
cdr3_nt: TGTGCCAGCAGCCCAGACAGGGGTCAAGGAGCTTTCTTT

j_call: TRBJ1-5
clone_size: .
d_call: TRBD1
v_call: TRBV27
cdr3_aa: CASSPGTATRPQHF
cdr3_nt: TGTGCCAGCAGTCCGGGGACAGCCACCAGACCCCAGCATTTT

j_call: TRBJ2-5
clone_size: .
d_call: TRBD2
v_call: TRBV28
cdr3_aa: CASSRLAGGPVETQYF
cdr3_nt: TGTGCCAGCAGCCGACTAGCGGGAGGGCCTGTTGAGACCCAGTACTTC

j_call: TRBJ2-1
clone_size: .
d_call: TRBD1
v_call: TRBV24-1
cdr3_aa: CATSDFRDRGLNEQFF
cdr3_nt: TGTGCCACCAGTGACTTCCGGGACAGGGGCCTCAATGAGCAGTTCTTC

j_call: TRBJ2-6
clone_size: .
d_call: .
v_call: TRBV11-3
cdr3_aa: CASSRGGQSGANVLTF
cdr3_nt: TGTGCCAGCAGCCGGGGGGGACAGTCTGGGGCCAACGTCCTGACTTTC

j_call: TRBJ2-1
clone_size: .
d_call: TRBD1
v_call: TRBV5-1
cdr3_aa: CASSRGQGAFYEQFF
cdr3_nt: TGCGCCAGCAGCAGAGGACAGGGGGCCTTCTATGAGCAGTTCTTC

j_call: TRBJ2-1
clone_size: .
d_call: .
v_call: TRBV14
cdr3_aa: CASSPHRGANTYNEQFF
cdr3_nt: TGTGCCAGCAGCCCCCACCGTGGAGCGAATACCTACAATGAGCAGTTCTTC

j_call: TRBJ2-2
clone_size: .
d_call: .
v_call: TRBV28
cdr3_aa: CASSFRVFGWTANTGELFF
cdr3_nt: TGTGCCAGCAGTTTCCGGGTCTTCGGGTGGACAGCTAACACCGGGGAGCTGTTTTTT

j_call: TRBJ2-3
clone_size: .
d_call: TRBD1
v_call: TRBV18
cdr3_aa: CASSSSTGSSTDTQYF
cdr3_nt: TGTGCCAGCTCATCATCGACAGGGTCTAGCACAGATACGCAGTATTTT

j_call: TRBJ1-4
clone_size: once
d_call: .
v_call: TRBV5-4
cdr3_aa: CASSLDSGVEKLFF
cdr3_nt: TGTGCCAGCAGCTTGGACAGCGGCGTCGAAAAACTGTTTTTT

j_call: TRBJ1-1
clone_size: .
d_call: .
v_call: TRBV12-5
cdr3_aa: CASGLPNGVGRTEAFF
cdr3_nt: TGTGCTAGTGGTTTGCCTAACGGGGTTGGTAGGACTGAAGCTTTCTTT

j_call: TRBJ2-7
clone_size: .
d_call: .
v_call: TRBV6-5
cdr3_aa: CASSPRGGRGYEQYF
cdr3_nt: TGTGCCAGCAGCCCCAGGGGCGGGAGAGGTTACGAGCAGTACTTC

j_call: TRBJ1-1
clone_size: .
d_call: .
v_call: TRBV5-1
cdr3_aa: CASSLGQPRLMNTEAFF
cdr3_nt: TGCGCCAGCAGCTTGGGACAGCCCCGCCTCATGAACACTGAAGCTTTCTTT

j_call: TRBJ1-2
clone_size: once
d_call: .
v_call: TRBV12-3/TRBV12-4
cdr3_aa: CASSLISGQGYTF
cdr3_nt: TGTGCCAGCAGTTTAATCTCAGGGCAAGGCTACACCTTC

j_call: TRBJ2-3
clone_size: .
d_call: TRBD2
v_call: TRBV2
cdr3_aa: CASSRTSGGGADTQYF
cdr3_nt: TGTGCCAGCAGTAGGACTAGCGGGGGGGGCGCAGATACGCAGTATTTT

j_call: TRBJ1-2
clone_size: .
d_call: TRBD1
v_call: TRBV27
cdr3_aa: CASRRTGGGNGYTF
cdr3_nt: TGTGCCAGCCGAAGAACAGGGGGCGGGAATGGCTACACCTTC

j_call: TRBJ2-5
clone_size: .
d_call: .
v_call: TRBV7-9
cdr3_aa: CASSLFPETQYF
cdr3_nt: TGTGCCAGCAGCTTATTCCCGGAGACCCAGTACTTC

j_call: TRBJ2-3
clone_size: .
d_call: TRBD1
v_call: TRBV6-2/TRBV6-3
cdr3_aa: CASSYTFYGTGVKDTQYF
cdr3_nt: TGTGCCAGCAGTTATACCTTCTACGGGACAGGGGTCAAGGATACGCAGTATTTT

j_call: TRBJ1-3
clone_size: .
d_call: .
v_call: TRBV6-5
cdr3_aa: CASSMGTSSGNTIYF
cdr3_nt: TGTGCCAGCAGCATGGGGACTTCCTCTGGAAACACCATATATTTT

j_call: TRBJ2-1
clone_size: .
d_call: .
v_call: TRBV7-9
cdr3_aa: CASSFSGTPQFF
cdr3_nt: TGTGCCAGCAGCTTCTCCGGGACACCGCAGTTCTTC

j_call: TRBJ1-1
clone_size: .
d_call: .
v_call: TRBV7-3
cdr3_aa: CASSSSGAGTEAFF
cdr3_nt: TGTGCCAGCAGCTCCTCAGGGGCGGGCACTGAAGCTTTCTTT

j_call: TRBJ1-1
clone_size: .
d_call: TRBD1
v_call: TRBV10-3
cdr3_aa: CAIRRDRINTEAFF
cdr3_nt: TGTGCCATCAGGAGGGACAGAATAAACACTGAAGCTTTCTTT

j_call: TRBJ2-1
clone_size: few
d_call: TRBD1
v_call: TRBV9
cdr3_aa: CASSASGTGDYNEQFF
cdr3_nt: TGTGCCAGCAGCGCGTCCGGGACAGGGGACTACAATGAGCAGTTCTTC

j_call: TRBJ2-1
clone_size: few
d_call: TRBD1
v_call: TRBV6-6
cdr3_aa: CASNVGTGNNEQFF
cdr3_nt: TGTGCCAGCAACGTAGGGACAGGGAACAATGAGCAGTTCTTC

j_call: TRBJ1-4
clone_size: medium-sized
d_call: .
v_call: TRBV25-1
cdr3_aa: CASSEAGSGEKLFF
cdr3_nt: TGTGCCAGCAGTGAAGCCGGTTCGGGGGAAAAACTGTTTTTT

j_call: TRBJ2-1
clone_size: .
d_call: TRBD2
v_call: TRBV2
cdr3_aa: CASKKIAGGLAEQFF
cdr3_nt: TGTGCCAGCAAGAAAATAGCGGGGGGGCTGGCTGAGCAGTTCTTC

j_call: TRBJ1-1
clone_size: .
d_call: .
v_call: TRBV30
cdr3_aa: CAWSVRDNTEAFF
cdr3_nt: TGTGCCTGGAGTGTCAGGGATAACACTGAAGCTTTCTTT

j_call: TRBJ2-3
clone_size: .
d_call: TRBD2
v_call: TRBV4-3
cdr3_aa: CASSQERSGGTADTQYF
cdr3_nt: TGCGCCAGCAGCCAAGAGCGGAGCGGGGGCACCGCGGATACGCAGTATTTT

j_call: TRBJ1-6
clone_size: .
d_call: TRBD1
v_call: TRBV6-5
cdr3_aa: CASSPFGDSNSPLHF
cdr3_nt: TGTGCCAGCAGCCCGTTCGGGGACAGTAATTCACCCCTCCACTTT

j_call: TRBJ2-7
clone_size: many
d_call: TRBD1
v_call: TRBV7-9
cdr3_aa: CASSPRGGRAYEQYF
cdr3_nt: TGTGCCAGCAGCCCCAGAGGGGGCAGAGCCTACGAGCAGTACTTC

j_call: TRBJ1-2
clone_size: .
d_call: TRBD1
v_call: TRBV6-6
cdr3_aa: CASKNPGQGNYGYTF
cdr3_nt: TGTGCCAGCAAGAATCCGGGACAGGGGAACTATGGCTACACCTTC

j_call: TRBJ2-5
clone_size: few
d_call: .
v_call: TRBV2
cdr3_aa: CASSRLQGSQETQYF
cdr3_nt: TGTGCCAGCAGTCGTCTTCAGGGGTCGCAAGAGACCCAGTACTTC

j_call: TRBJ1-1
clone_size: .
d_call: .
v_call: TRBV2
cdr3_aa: CASKGGDLNTEAFF
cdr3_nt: TGTGCCAGCAAAGGGGGAGATTTGAACACTGAAGCTTTCTTT

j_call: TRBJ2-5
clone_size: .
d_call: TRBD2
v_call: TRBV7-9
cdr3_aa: CASSPRGRVEETQYF
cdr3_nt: TGTGCCAGCAGCCCCCGTGGGAGGGTTGAGGAGACCCAGTACTTC

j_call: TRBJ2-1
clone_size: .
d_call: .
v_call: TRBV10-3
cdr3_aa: CAISAGRTYNEQFF
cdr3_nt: TGTGCCATCAGTGCTGGCAGGACCTACAATGAGCAGTTCTTC

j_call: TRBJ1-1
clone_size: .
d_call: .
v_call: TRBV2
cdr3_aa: CASRFGSLNTEAFF
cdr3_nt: TGTGCCAGCAGATTCGGGTCCCTGAACACTGAAGCTTTCTTT

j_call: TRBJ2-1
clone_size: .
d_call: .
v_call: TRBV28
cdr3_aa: CASSFSGHYNEQFF
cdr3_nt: TGTGCCAGCAGTTTCAGTGGACACTACAATGAGCAGTTCTTC

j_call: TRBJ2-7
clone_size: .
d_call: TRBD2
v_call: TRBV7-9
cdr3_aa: CASSSAGGSYEQYF
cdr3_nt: TGTGCCAGCAGCTCGGCGGGGGGGTCCTACGAGCAGTACTTC

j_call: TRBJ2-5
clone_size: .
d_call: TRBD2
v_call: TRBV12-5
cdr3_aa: CASGLGLAGGPGETQYF
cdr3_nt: TGTGCTAGTGGTTTGGGACTAGCGGGGGGGCCTGGGGAGACCCAGTACTTC

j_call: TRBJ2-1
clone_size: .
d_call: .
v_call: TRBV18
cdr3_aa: CASSSSVGYNEQFF
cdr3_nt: TGTGCCAGCTCATCTAGTGTCGGTTACAATGAGCAGTTCTTC

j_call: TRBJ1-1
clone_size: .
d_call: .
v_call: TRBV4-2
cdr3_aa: CASSQSYSSNTEAFF
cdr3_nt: TGTGCCAGCAGCCAGTCTTACAGCTCCAACACTGAAGCTTTCTTT

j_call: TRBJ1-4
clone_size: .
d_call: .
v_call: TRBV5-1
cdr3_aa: CASSPTANEKLFF
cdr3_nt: TGCGCCAGCAGTCCCACAGCTAATGAAAAACTGTTTTTT

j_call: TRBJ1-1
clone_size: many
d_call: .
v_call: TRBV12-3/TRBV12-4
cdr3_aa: CASSYRNTEAFF
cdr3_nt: TGTGCCAGCAGTTACAGGAACACTGAAGCTTTCTTT

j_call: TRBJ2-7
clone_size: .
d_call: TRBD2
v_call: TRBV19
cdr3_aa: CASTQGTSGGFPYF
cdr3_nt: TGTGCCAGTACCCAGGGGACTAGCGGGGGGTTCCCGTACTTC

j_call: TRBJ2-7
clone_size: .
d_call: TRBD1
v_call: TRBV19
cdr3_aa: CASSISGGGGYEQYF
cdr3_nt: TGTGCCAGTAGCATATCAGGGGGCGGAGGCTACGAGCAGTACTTC

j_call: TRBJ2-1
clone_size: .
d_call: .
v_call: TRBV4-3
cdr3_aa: CASSQGRGQLSYNEQFF
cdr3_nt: TGCGCCAGCAGCCAGGGCCGCGGACAGCTCTCCTACAATGAGCAGTTCTTC